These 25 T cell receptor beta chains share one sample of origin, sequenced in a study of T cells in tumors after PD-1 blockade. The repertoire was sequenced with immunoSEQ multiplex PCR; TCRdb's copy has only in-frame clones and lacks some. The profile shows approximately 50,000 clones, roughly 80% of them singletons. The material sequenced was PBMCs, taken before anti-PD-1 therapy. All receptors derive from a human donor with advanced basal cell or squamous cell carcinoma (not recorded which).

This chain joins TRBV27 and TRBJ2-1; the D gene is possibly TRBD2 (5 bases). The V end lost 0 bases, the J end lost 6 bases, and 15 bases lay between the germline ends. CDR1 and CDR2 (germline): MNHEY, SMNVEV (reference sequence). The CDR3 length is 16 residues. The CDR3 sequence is CASSLSKGVWRNEQFF. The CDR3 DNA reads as TGTGCCAGCAGTTTATCGAAGGGAGTATGGCGCAATGAGCAGTTCTTC.

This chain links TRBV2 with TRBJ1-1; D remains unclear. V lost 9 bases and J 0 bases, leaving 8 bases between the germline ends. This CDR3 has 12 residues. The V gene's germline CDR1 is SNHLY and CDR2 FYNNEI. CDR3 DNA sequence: TGTGCCAGGGAGGAGGTGAACACTGAAGCTTTCTTT. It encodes CAREEVNTEAFF.

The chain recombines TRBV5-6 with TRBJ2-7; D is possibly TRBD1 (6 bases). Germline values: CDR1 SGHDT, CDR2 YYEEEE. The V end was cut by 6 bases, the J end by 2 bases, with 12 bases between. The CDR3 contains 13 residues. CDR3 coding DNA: TGTGCCAGCACCTCCGGGGACACCTACGAGCAGTACTTC. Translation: CASTSGDTYEQYF.

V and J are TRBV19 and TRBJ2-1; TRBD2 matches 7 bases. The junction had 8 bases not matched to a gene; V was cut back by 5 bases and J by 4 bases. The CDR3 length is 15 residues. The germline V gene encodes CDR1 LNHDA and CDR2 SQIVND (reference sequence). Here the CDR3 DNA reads TGTGCCAGTAGTCTCGGGACTAAAGGTTACAATGAGCAGTTCTTC. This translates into CASSLGTKGYNEQFF. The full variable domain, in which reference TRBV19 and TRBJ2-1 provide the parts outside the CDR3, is DGGITQSPKYLFRKEGQNVTLSCEQNLNHDAMYWYRQDPGQGLRLIYYSQIVNDFQKGDIAEGYSVSREKKESFPLTVTSAQKNPTAFYLCASSLGTKGYNEQFFGPGTRLTVL.

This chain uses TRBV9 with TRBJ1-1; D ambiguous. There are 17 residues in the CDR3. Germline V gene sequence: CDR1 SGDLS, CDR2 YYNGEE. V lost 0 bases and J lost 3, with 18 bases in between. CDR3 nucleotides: TGTGCCAGCAGCGTAGCATCGGGTTCACCGATGGACACTGAAGCTTTCTTT. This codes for CASSVASGSPMDTEAFF.

The CDR3 region has the DNA TGTGCCAGCGGGGGACATCCGCTTAACACTGAAGCTTTCTTT. It is translated as CASGGHPLNTEAFF. This chain joins TRBV2 and TRBJ1-1; the D gene is possibly TRBD1 (6 bases). CDR1 is SNHLY and CDR2 is FYNNEI in the germline V gene. The V gene lost 8 bases and the J gene lost 2 bases, with 15 bases spanning the gap. CDR3 size: 14 residues. The whole variable domain, filled in from reference TRBV2 and TRBJ1-1, reads EPEVTQTPSHQVTQMGQEVILRCVPISNHLYFYWYRQILGQKVEFLVSFYNNEISEKSEIFDDQFSVERPDGSNFTLKIRSTKLEDSAMYFCASGGHPLNTEAFFGQGTRLTVV.

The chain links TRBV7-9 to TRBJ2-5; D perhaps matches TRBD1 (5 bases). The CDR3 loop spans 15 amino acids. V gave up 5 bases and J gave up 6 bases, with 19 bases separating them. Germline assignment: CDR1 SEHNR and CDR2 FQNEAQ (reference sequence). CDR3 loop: CASSPLSRGWQTQYF. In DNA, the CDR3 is TGTGCCAGCAGCCCCCTCTCAAGGGGCTGGCAGACCCAGTACTTC. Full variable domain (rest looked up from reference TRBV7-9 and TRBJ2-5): DTGVSQNPRHKITKRGQNVTFRCDPISEHNRLYWYRQTLGQGPEFLTYFQNEAQLEKSRLLSDRFSAERPKGSFSTLEIQRTEQGDSAMYLCASSPLSRGWQTQYFGPGTRLLVL.

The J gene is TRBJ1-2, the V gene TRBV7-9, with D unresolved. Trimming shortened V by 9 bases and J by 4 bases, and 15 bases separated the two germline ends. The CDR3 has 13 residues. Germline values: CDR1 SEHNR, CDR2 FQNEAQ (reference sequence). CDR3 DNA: TGTGCCAGTTCATCGGGCGCCGGCTATGGCTACACCTTC. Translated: CASSSGAGYGYTF.

The CDR3 bases are TGTGCCAGCAGCCAAGCCTTCGAGGCAGGATCGAACACTGAAGCTTTCTTT. Translation: CASSQAFEAGSNTEAFF. The chain carries TRBV3-1 (or the pseudogene TRBV3-2) and TRBJ1-1; D unresolved. V was pared by 1 base and J by 1 base, with 16 bases between. This CDR3 comprises 17 residues. Germline V gene lookup returns CDR1 LGHDT and CDR2 YNNKEL (reference sequence).

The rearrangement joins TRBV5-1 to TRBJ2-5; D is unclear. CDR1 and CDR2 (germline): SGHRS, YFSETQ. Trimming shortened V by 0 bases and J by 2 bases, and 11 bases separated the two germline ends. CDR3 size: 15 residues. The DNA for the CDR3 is TGCGCCAGCAGCTTGGGCCCGGCGGTACAAGAGACCCAGTACTTC. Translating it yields CASSLGPAVQETQYF. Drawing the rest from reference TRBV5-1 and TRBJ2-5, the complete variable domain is KAGVTQTPRYLIKTRGQQVTLSCSPISGHRSVSWYQQTPGQGLQFLFEYFSETQRNKGNFPGRFSGRQFSNSRSEMNVSTLELGDSALYLCASSLGPAVQETQYFGPGTRLLVL.

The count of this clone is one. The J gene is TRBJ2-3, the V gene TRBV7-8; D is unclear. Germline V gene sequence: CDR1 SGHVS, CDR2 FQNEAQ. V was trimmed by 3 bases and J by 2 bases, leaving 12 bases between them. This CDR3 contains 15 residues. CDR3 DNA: TGTGCCAGCAGCTTCTCCAACCCGTACACAGATACGCAGTATTTT. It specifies CASSFSNPYTDTQYF.

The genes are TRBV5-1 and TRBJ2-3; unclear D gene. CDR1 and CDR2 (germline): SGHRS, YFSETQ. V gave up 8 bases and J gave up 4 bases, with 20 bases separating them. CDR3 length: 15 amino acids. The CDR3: CASKWGSESADTQYF. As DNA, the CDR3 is TGCGCCAGTAAATGGGGATCTGAGTCCGCAGATACGCAGTATTTT.

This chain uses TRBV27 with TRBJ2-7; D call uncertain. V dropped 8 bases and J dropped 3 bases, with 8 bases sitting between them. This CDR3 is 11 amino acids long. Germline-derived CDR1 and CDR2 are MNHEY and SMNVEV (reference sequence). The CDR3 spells CASGSIYEQYF. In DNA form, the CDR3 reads TGTGCCAGCGGCTCGATCTACGAGCAGTACTTC.

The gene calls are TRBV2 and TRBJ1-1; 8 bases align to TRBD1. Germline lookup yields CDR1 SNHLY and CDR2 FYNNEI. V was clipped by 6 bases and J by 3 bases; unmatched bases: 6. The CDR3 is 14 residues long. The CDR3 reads CASRIGQGYTEAFF. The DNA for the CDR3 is TGTGCCAGCAGGATCGGACAGGGCTACACTGAAGCTTTCTTT.

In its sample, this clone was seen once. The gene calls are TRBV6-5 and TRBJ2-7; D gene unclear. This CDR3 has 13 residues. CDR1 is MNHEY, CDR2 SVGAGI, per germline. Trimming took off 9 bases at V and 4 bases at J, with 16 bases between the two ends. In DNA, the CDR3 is TGTGCCAGTGGACGGGCGGCTACTTACGAGCAGTACTTC. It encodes CASGRAATYEQYF.

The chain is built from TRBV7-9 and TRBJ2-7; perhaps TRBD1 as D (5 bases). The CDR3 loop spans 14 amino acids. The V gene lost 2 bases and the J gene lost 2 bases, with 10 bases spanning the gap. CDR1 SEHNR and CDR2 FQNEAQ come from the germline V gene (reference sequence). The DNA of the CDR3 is TGTGCCAGCAGCTTACTTGACAGAGCCTACGAGCAGTACTTC. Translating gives CASSLLDRAYEQYF.

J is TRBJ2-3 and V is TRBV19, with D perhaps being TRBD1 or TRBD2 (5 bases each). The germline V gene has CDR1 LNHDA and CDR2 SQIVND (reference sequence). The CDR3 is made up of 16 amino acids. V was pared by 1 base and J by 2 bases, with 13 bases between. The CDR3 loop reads CASSIARDPYTDTQYF. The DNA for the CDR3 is TGTGCCAGTAGTATAGCCCGGGACCCTTACACAGATACGCAGTATTTT.

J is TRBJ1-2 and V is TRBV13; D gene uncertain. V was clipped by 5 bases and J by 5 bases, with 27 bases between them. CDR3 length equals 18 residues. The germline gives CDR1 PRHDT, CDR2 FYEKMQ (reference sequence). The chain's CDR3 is CASSTNAWGMRNIYGYTF. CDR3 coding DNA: TGTGCCAGCAGCACGAACGCGTGGGGTATGCGGAACATATATGGCTACACCTTC.

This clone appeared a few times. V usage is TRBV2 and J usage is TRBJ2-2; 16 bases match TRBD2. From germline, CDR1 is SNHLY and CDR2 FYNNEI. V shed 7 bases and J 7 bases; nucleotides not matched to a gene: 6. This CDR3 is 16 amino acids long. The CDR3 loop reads CASTGTSGGAGGELFF. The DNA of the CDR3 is TGTGCCAGCACCGGGACTAGCGGGGGGGCCGGCGGGGAGCTGTTTTTT.

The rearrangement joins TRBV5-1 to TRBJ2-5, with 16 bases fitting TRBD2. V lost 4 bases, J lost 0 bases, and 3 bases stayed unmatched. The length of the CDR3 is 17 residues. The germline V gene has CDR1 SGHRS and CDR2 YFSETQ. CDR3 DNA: TGCGCCAGCAGCAAGGGACTAGCGGGGGGGCACCAAGAGACCCAGTACTTC. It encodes CASSKGLAGGHQETQYF.

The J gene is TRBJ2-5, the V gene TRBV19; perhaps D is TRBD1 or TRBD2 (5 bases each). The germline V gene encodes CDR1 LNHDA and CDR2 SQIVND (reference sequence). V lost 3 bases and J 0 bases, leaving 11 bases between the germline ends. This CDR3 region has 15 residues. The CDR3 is CASSMGVGDQETQYF. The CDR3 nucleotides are TGTGCCAGTAGTATGGGGGTGGGGGACCAAGAGACCCAGTACTTC. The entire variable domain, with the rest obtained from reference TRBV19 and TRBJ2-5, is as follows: DGGITQSPKYLFRKEGQNVTLSCEQNLNHDAMYWYRQDPGQGLRLIYYSQIVNDFQKGDIAEGYSVSREKKESFPLTVTSAQKNPTAFYLCASSMGVGDQETQYFGPGTRLLVL.

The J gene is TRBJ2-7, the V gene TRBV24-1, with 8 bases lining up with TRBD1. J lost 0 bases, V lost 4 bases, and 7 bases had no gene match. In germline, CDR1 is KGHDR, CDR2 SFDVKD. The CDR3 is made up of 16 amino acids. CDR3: CATSERDRIVSYEQYF. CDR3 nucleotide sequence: TGTGCCACCAGTGAGAGGGACAGGATTGTCTCCTACGAGCAGTACTTC.

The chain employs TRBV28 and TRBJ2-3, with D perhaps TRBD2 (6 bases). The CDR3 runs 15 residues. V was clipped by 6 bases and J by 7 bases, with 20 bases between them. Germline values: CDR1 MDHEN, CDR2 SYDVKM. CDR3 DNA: TGTGCCAGCAGCTCTTCGTCCGGGAGTGAGTATACGCAGTATTTT. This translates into CASSSSSGSEYTQYF.

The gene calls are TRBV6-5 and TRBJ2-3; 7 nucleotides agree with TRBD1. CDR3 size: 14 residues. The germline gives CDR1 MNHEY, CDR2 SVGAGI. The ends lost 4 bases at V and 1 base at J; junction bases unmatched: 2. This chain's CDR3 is CASSLDRGTDTQYF. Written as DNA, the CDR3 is TGTGCCAGCAGTTTAGACAGGGGCACAGATACGCAGTATTTT.

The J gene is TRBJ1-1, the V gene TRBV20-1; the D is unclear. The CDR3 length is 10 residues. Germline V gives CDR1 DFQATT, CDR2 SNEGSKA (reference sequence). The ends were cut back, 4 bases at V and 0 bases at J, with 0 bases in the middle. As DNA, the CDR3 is TGCAGTGCTATGAACACTGAAGCTTTCTTT. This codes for CSAMNTEAFF.